This passage covers 22 T cell receptor beta chains from one sample sequenced in a study of sequential checkpoint blockade in melanoma. Generated by immunoSEQ multiplex PCR, the TCRdb table keeps only in-frame clones and is missing some. There are some 25,000 clones in the sample; about 72% occur only once, and about an eighth lies in the top ten. As to treatment: randomized to nivolumab then ipilimumab (arm A) or the reverse (arm B). The sequencing used CD8+ T cells sorted from blood (inferred from file names), collected from a patient given nivolumab and ipilimumab in sequence. These receptor sequences come from a human donor with melanoma.

The V and J genes are TRBV6-4 and TRBJ1-4; unclear D gene. This CDR3 region has 9 residues. Germline V gene data show CDR1 as MRHNA and CDR2 as SNTAGT. CDR3 DNA sequence: TGTGCAAGAGCAGAAAAACTGTTTTTT. This sequence encodes CARAEKLFF.

This clone was observed a handful of times. As DNA, the CDR3 is TGTGCCAGCAGTGTCCCTCCCCTAGGGGACTTTTACGAGACCCAGTACTTC. Amino acids: CASSVPPLGDFYETQYF. The chain employs TRBV25-1 and TRBJ2-5; weak D call: TRBD2 (6 bases). Germline values: CDR1 MGHDK, CDR2 SYGVNS. This CDR3 comprises 17 residues. V dropped 4 bases and J dropped 5 bases, with 23 bases sitting between them. Full variable domain (outside the CDR3, taken from reference TRBV25-1 and TRBJ2-5): EADIYQTPRYLVIGTGKKITLECSQTMGHDKMYWYQQDPGMELHLIHYSYGVNSTEKGDLSSESTVSRIRTEHFPLTLESARPSHTSQYLCASSVPPLGDFYETQYFGPGTRLLVL.

V gene TRBV19 combines with J gene TRBJ1-2, with 8 bases lining up with TRBD1. Germline V gives CDR1 LNHDA, CDR2 SQIVND (reference sequence). The CDR3 runs 13 residues. With V trimmed by 5 bases and J by 12 bases, 11 bases remained unmatched. The CDR3 DNA is TGTGCCAGTAGTTCAGGGGGCTTGGAGAAAGACACCTTC. It encodes CASSSGGLEKDTF.

The chain combines TRBV5-5 with TRBJ2-7; D remains ambiguous. The ends were cut back, 4 bases at V and 1 base at J, with 3 bases in the middle. Germline CDR1 is SGHKS and CDR2 is YYEKEE (reference sequence). The CDR3 has 11 amino acids. The CDR3: CASSPSYEQYF. In DNA, the CDR3 is TGTGCCAGCAGCCCTTCCTACGAGCAGTACTTC.

V usage is TRBV5-1 and J usage is TRBJ2-7; D is uncertain. The CDR3 covers 13 residues. Trimming pared 1 base from V and 1 base from J, leaving 6 bases between. Germline CDR1 SGHRS, CDR2 YFSETQ. CDR3: CASSLSISYEQYF. The CDR3 coding sequence is TGCGCCAGCAGCTTGAGCATATCCTACGAGCAGTACTTC.

In DNA form, the CDR3 reads TGTGCCAGCAGCTTAGTTCTTCCCGGAAACACCATATATTTT. Its translation: CASSLVLPGNTIYF. The rearrangement uses TRBV7-9 and TRBJ1-3; no clear D gene. The CDR3 extends over 14 amino acids. V shed 1 base and J shed 4 bases, with 8 bases lying between them. CDR1 and CDR2 (germline): SEHNR, FQNEAQ (reference sequence).

V and J are TRBV7-9 and TRBJ2-7, with D perhaps matching TRBD2 (6 bases). V gave up 7 bases and J gave up 3 bases, with 13 bases separating them. Germline V gene sequence: CDR1 SEHNR, CDR2 FQNEAQ (reference sequence). CDR3 length equals 13 residues. The CDR3 coding sequence is TGTGCCAGCAACGGCGGGGCGCACTACGAGCAGTACTTC. Translated, it gives CASNGGAHYEQYF.

The rearrangement joins TRBV7-9 to TRBJ1-5; 7 bases align to TRBD1. CDR3 size: 14 residues. From germline, CDR1 is SEHNR and CDR2 FQNEAQ (reference sequence). V dropped 6 bases and J dropped 5; count of bases not matched to a gene: 7. Written as DNA, the CDR3 is TGTGCCAGCAGAAAAGGGGGCGGGGATCAGCCCCAGCATTTT. It specifies CASRKGGGDQPQHF.

The J gene is TRBJ2-7, the V gene TRBV30, with D possibly matching TRBD1 (6 bases). Looked up from germline, CDR1 is GTSNPN and CDR2 is SVGIG (reference sequence). The CDR3 has 12 residues. V dropped 1 base and J dropped 7 bases, with 11 bases sitting between them. CDR3 DNA sequence: TGTGCCTGGAGTGCCGGGCAGGGGGAGCAGTACTTC. Its protein is CAWSAGQGEQYF.

The chain uses TRBV7-9 and TRBJ2-5; D gene unclear. Germline values: CDR1 SEHNR, CDR2 FQNEAQ (reference sequence). The V gene lost 2 bases and the J gene lost 3 bases, with 10 bases spanning the gap. The CDR3 contains 14 residues. CDR3 DNA sequence: TGTGCCAGCAGCTTACTCCTAGGTGAAGAGACCCAGTACTTC. Its translation: CASSLLLGEETQYF.

This clone was observed a few times. V usage is TRBV9 and J usage is TRBJ2-7, with D perhaps TRBD2 (6 bases). V was clipped by 3 bases and J by 3 bases, with 10 bases between them. Germline CDR1 is SGDLS and CDR2 is YYNGEE. The length of the CDR3 is 13 residues. CDR3 sequence reads: CASSEGLSYEQYF. The CDR3 bases are TGTGCCAGCAGCGAGGGACTGAGCTACGAGCAGTACTTC.

The chain carries TRBV4-2 and TRBJ1-1; tentatively, D is TRBD1 (6 bases). The V gene's germline CDR1 is LGHNA and CDR2 YNFKEQ. Deletions cut 5 bases from V and 1 base from J, with 11 bases between. The CDR3 is made up of 14 amino acids. CDR3 in amino acids: CASSELRGNTEAFF. The DNA of the CDR3 is TGTGCCAGCAGCGAACTCAGGGGGAACACTGAAGCTTTCTTT.

This clone was seen more than once but under ten times. The chain couples TRBV4-3 to TRBJ1-1; possible D gene TRBD1, 5 bases. CDR1 is LGHNA and CDR2 is YSLEER in the germline V gene. This CDR3 is 13 amino acids long. The V end was cut by 1 base, the J end by 10 bases, with 13 bases between. The chain's CDR3 is CASSQGSAGGAFF. In DNA form, the CDR3 reads TGCGCCAGCAGCCAAGGGAGCGCGGGGGGAGCTTTCTTT.

V and J are TRBV4-1 and TRBJ1-4, with 8 bases that match TRBD1. The CDR3 has 17 residues. The V gene end was trimmed by 6 bases and the J gene end by 8 bases; junction bases not matched to a gene: 17. Germline lookup yields CDR1 MGHRA and CDR2 YSYEKL. CDR3: CASSPGQGIDRNEKLFF. CDR3 DNA sequence: TGCGCCAGCAGTCCAGGACAGGGAATAGATAGAAACGAAAAACTGTTTTTT.

This clone was observed a single time. This chain connects TRBV5-4 to TRBJ1-1, with D tentatively TRBD1 (5 bases). The V and J ends lost 0 bases and 4 bases respectively, with 13 bases between them. The germline V gene encodes CDR1 SGHNT and CDR2 YYREEE (reference sequence). There are 15 residues in the CDR3. CDR3 sequence: CASSLGWGDGTEAFF. The CDR3 nucleotides are TGTGCCAGCAGCTTGGGGTGGGGGGACGGCACTGAAGCTTTCTTT.

The V call is TRBV6-5, the J call TRBJ2-1; 9 positions agree with TRBD2. The CDR3 runs to 14 residues. Germline-derived CDR1 and CDR2 are MNHEY and SVGAGI. Trimming removed 8 bases from V and 4 bases from J; junction bases left unmatched: 6. The CDR3 DNA follows: TGTGCCAGCGATAGCGGGGGAGCTTACAATGAGCAGTTCTTC. Protein sequence: CASDSGGAYNEQFF.

This clone was detected once. J is TRBJ2-1 and V is TRBV15, with D maybe TRBD2 (6 bases). V was clipped by 0 bases and J by 4 bases, with 16 bases between them. Germline CDR1 is LNHNV and CDR2 is YYDKDF (reference sequence). The CDR3 length is 17 residues. The CDR3 DNA reads TGTGCCACCAGCAGAGATGGGGAGGCAGGGTGGTACAATGAGCAGTTCTTC. Its translation: CATSRDGEAGWYNEQFF.

This clone was seen more than once but under ten times. V gene TRBV28 combines with J gene TRBJ2-5; D is unclear. TRBJ2-7 matches the DNA end more closely, so the J call is doubtful. The germline V gene has CDR1 MDHEN and CDR2 SYDVKM. The length of the CDR3 is 12 residues. The CDR3 loop reads CASSLSRYEQYF. CDR3 DNA: TGTGCCAGCAGTTTATCCCGCTACGAGCAGTACTTC.

This clone was found once. The V and J genes are TRBV9 and TRBJ2-3, with TRBD2 identical over 8 bases. CDR1 and CDR2 from the germline V gene are SGDLS and YYNGEE. J lost 1 base, V lost 4 bases, and 5 bases had no gene match. This CDR3 region has 15 residues. The CDR3 sequence: CASSPSGGGTDTQYF. The CDR3 DNA reads as TGTGCCAGCAGCCCCAGCGGGGGAGGCACAGATACGCAGTATTTT.

The V call is TRBV30, the J call TRBJ1-2; TRBD1 is a possible D gene (5 bases). Trimming removed 0 bases at V and 2 bases at J, with 13 bases between. Germline CDR1 is GTSNPN and CDR2 is SVGIG (reference sequence). This CDR3 has 15 amino acids. This chain's CDR3 is CAWSVGVGSNYGYTF. The DNA for the CDR3 is TGTGCCTGGAGTGTAGGGGTAGGGTCGAACTATGGCTACACCTTC.

The V call is TRBV11-2, the J call TRBJ2-1; 7 bases are a match to TRBD2. The CDR3 extends over 13 amino acids. CDR1 SGHAT and CDR2 FQNNGV come from the germline V gene. Unmatched junction bases numbered 4, after V lost 3 bases and J lost 8 bases. This CDR3 reads CASSFGGVDEQFF. Written as DNA, the CDR3 is TGTGCCAGCAGCTTTGGGGGGGTGGATGAGCAGTTCTTC.

The J gene is TRBJ2-3, the V gene TRBV14; the D is unclear. Trimming removed 6 bases at V and 2 bases at J, with 12 bases between. This CDR3 is built from 14 residues. Germline assignment: CDR1 SGHDN and CDR2 FVKESK. DNA for the CDR3: TGTGCCAGCAGACCCGACTCACTCACAGATACGCAGTATTTT. Encoded protein: CASRPDSLTDTQYF.